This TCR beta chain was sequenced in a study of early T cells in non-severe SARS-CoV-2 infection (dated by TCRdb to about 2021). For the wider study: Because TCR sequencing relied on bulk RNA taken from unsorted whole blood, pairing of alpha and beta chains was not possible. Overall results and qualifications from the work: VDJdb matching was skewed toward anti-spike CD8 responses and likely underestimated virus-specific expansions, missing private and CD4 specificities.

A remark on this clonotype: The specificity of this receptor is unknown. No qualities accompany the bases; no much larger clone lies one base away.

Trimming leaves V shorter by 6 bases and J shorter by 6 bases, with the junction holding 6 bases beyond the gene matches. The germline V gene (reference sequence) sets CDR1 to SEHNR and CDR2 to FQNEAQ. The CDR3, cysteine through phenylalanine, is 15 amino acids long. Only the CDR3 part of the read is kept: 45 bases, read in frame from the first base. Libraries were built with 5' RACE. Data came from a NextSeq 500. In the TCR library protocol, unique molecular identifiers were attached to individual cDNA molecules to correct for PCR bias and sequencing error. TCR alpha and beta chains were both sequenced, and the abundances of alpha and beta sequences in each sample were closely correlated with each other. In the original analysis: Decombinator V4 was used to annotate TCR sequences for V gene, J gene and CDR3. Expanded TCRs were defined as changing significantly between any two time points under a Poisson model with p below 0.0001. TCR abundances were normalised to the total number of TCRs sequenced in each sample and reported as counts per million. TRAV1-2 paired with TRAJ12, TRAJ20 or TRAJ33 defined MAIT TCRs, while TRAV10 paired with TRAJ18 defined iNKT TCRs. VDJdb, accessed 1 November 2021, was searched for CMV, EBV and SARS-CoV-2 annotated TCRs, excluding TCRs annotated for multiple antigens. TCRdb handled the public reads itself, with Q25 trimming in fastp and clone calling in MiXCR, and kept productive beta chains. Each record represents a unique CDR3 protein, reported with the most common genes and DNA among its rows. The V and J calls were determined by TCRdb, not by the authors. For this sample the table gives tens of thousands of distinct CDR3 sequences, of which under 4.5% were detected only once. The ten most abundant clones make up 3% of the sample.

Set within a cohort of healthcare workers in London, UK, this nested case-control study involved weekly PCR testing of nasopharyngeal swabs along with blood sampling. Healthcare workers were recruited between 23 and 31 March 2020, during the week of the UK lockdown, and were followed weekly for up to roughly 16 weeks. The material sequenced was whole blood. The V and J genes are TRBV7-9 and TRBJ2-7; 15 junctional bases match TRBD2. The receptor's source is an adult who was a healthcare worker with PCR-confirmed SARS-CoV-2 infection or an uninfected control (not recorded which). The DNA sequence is TGTGCCAGCAGTTCAAGGACTAGCGGGAGGGGCGAGCAGTACTTC. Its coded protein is CASSSRTSGRGEQYF.